A single sample gave rise to the 31 T cell receptor beta chains below, sequenced in a study of T-cell reconstitution after alpha-beta-depleted transplantation in children. Unique molecular identifiers were incorporated into the prepared TCRbeta library. TCRdb re-called the PCR reads with MiXCR, one entry per CDR3 protein. The table lists 55,000 to 65,000 distinct CDR3 sequences, approximately 43% of them singletons, with roughly 98% in the top ten. This specimen was PBMCs, mostly from graft donor cells, taken 360 days after TCRalphabeta/CD19-depleted stem cell transplant. These TCRs come from a male patient aged 10-17 years who had a stem cell transplant for acute lymphoblastic leukemia, so the T cells may come from the graft donor.

V is TRBV9 and J is TRBJ1-1, with D tentatively TRBD1 (6 bases). Germline-derived CDR1 and CDR2 are SGDLS and YYNGEE. CDR3 length equals 13 residues. The V and J ends lost 5 bases and 1 base respectively, with 9 bases between them. This CDR3 reads CASSEGGNTEAFF. CDR3 bases: TGTGCCAGCAGTGAGGGGGGGAACACTGAAGCTTTCTTT.

V is TRBV5-1 and J is TRBJ2-1; D is perhaps TRBD1 (5 bases). Germline assignment: CDR1 SGHRS and CDR2 YFSETQ. With 0 bases removed from V and 2 bases from J, the gap between germline ends came to 15 bases. This CDR3 has 17 amino acids. The CDR3 reads CASSLALGPLTYNEQFF. CDR3 nucleotides: TGCGCCAGCAGCTTGGCGCTGGGGCCTCTCACCTACAATGAGCAGTTCTTC.

The chain links TRBV20-1 to TRBJ2-3, with no clear D. Trimming pared 7 bases from V and 5 bases from J, leaving 7 bases between. Germline V lookup: CDR1 DFQATT, CDR2 SNEGSKA (reference sequence). The CDR3 covers 10 residues. CDR3 sequence reads: CSVSLDTQYF. The CDR3 region has the DNA TGCAGTGTTTCATTAGATACGCAGTATTTT.

This sequence joins TRBV12-3 or TRBV12-4 and TRBJ2-1; possibly TRBD2 for D (5 bases). Trimming shortened V by 6 bases and J by 0 bases, and 12 bases separated the two germline ends. CDR3 size: 15 residues. CDR3 amino acids: CASSWTASSYNEQFF. For the CDR3, the DNA is TGTGCCAGCAGCTGGACTGCGAGCTCCTACAATGAGCAGTTCTTC.

The chain has TRBV25-1 and TRBJ1-2, with D possibly being TRBD1 (5 bases). CDR1 is MGHDK, CDR2 SYGVNS, per germline. CDR3 length: 15 residues. V was clipped by 3 bases and J by 4 bases, with 15 bases between them. The CDR3 spells CASSDSSQVPYGYTF. DNA of the CDR3: TGTGCCAGCAGTGATTCATCACAGGTTCCCTATGGCTACACCTTC.

This clonotype was seen more than once but under ten times. V gene TRBV7-6 combines with J gene TRBJ2-7; the D is unclear. Trimming removed 1 base from V and 0 bases from J, with 13 bases in between. Germline V gene data show CDR1 as SGHVS and CDR2 as FNYEAQ. The CDR3 contains 16 residues. CDR3 sequence reads: CASSLGTDFFSYEQYF. DNA for the CDR3: TGTGCCAGCAGCTTAGGGACCGACTTCTTCTCCTACGAGCAGTACTTC.

This clonotype was detected once. The chain links TRBV5-1 to TRBJ2-1; TRBD2 might be the D (6 bases). The CDR3 is 17 residues long. V dropped 3 bases and J dropped 1 base, with 17 bases sitting between them. Looked up from germline, CDR1 is SGHRS and CDR2 is YFSETQ. The CDR3 coding sequence is TGCGCCAGCAGCTCGCGCAAAGCGGGCCCATCCTACAATGAGCAGTTCTTC. This gives the protein CASSSRKAGPSYNEQFF.

V and J are TRBV4-1 and TRBJ2-1, with D hard to call. The germline CDR1 and CDR2 sequences are MGHRA and YSYEKL. The CDR3 totals 15 residues. The ends were cut back, 7 bases at V and 7 bases at J, with 20 bases in the middle. The CDR3 here is CASNPVGRVQNEQFF. The DNA of the CDR3 is TGCGCCAGCAACCCAGTGGGTAGGGTTCAGAATGAGCAGTTCTTC.

This rearrangement joins TRBV10-3 to TRBJ2-3, with D possibly being TRBD1 (6 bases). V was trimmed by 8 bases and J by 3 bases, leaving 21 bases between them. Germline assignment: CDR1 ENHRY and CDR2 SYGVKD. The CDR3 sequence is 16 residues long. In nucleotides, the CDR3 is TGTGCCATCTCGGAGGTCCGAGTCCAGGGGACAGATACGCAGTATTTT. The encoded protein is CAISEVRVQGTDTQYF.

This clonotype was seen a few times. For the CDR3, the DNA is TGTGCCAGCAGTGGTACAGGGGGCCGGGGCAATCAGCCCCAGCATTTT. Translation gives CASSGTGGRGNQPQHF. The gene calls are TRBV12-3 or TRBV12-4 and TRBJ1-5; 9 positions match TRBD1. V lost 5 bases, J lost 2 bases, and 7 bases stayed unmatched. This CDR3 comprises 16 residues.

The chain couples TRBV5-6 to TRBJ2-7; 9 nucleotides agree with TRBD2. Germline CDR1 and CDR2: SGHDT and YYEEEE. V shed 0 bases, J shed 4 bases, and the junction held 5 bases outside the gene matches. CDR3 length: 15 residues. CDR3 sequence (DNA): TGTGCCAGCAGCTTGGTTGGCGGGGGGGTTTACGAGCAGTACTTC. Its translation: CASSLVGGGVYEQYF.

The chain joins TRBV20-1 to TRBJ2-7; maybe TRBD1 (6 bases). Germline V gene data show CDR1 as DFQATT and CDR2 as SNEGSKA (reference sequence). This CDR3 spans 15 amino acids. Trimming removed 3 bases from V and 0 bases from J, with 15 bases in between. CDR3 loop: CSASKPRGISYEQYF. The CDR3 bases are TGCAGTGCTAGCAAACCCAGGGGCATCTCCTACGAGCAGTACTTC.

This chain joins TRBV20-1 and TRBJ1-2; 8 nucleotides agree with TRBD1. Trimming cost V 5 bases and J 2 bases; bases outside gene matches: 7. This CDR3 is 14 amino acids long. In germline, CDR1 is DFQATT, CDR2 SNEGSKA (reference sequence). In DNA form, the CDR3 reads TGCAGTGCTCAACAGGGGGTAACGAACTATGGCTACACCTTC. Translation: CSAQQGVTNYGYTF.

The V and J genes are TRBV7-2 and TRBJ2-1; D unclear. This CDR3 region has 12 residues. The germline V gene has CDR1 SGHTA and CDR2 FQGNSA. Trimming left V 4 bases short and J 4 bases short, with 5 bases between. Written as DNA, the CDR3 is TGTGCCAGCAGCTCGACTTACAATGAGCAGTTCTTC. Its protein product is CASSSTYNEQFF.

This chain links TRBV5-1 with TRBJ2-7; a possible D gene is TRBD1 (6 bases). V dropped 6 bases and J dropped 7 bases, with 17 bases sitting between them. From germline, CDR1 is SGHRS and CDR2 YFSETQ. This CDR3 comprises 13 residues. The CDR3 nucleotides are TGCGCCAGCATGGGGCAGGGGATAGTGGAGCAGTACTTC. Translation: CASMGQGIVEQYF.

CDR3 bases: TGTGCCAGCGGCTACAGGGGTTACGAGCAGTACTTC. Translating it yields CASGYRGYEQYF. The genes are TRBV27 and TRBJ2-7; 7 nucleotides match TRBD1. CDR1 and CDR2 (germline): MNHEY, SMNVEV (reference sequence). V lost 8 bases to trimming and J lost 4 bases; unmatched junction nucleotides: 5. This CDR3 region has 12 residues.

The CDR3 DNA reads as TGTGCCAGCAGCCCTTACAGAAACACCGGGGAGCTGTTTTTT. Residues: CASSPYRNTGELFF. The chain couples TRBV7-8 to TRBJ2-2; D gene ambiguous. With 5 bases removed from V and 2 bases from J, the gap between germline ends came to 9 bases. This CDR3 is 14 amino acids long. Germline lookup yields CDR1 SGHVS and CDR2 FQNEAQ.

The J gene is TRBJ1-1, the V gene TRBV7-9; tentatively, D is TRBD1 (6 bases). Germline V gives CDR1 SEHNR, CDR2 FQNEAQ (reference sequence). The CDR3 is 14 amino acids. V dropped 3 bases and J dropped 0 bases, with 8 bases sitting between them. CDR3 in DNA: TGTGCCAGCAGCTTTGGGGGCGTGAACACTGAAGCTTTCTTT. It codes for CASSFGGVNTEAFF.

This clonotype was counted between two and nine times. This rearrangement joins TRBV9 to TRBJ2-5; D call uncertain. Trimming shortened V by 2 bases and J by 1 base, and 9 bases separated the two germline ends. Germline values: CDR1 SGDLS, CDR2 YYNGEE. This CDR3 contains 14 residues. The CDR3 loop is CASSVSGSQETQYF. In nucleotides, the CDR3 is TGTGCCAGCAGCGTGTCTGGGTCCCAAGAGACCCAGTACTTC.

The chain carries TRBV4-1 and TRBJ1-5; D gene ambiguous. Trimming shortened V by 1 base and J by 6 bases, and 7 bases separated the two germline ends. This CDR3 is built from 13 residues. Germline V gene data show CDR1 as MGHRA and CDR2 as YSYEKL. CDR3 sequence: CASSQAQGQPQHF. For the CDR3, the DNA is TGCGCCAGCAGCCAAGCTCAAGGTCAGCCCCAGCATTTT.

This chain joins TRBV20-1 and TRBJ2-1; 7 positions agree with TRBD1. The CDR3 covers 15 residues. Germline trimming cut 2 bases from V and 2 bases from J; bases unmatched to any gene: 6. Germline CDR1 reads DFQATT; CDR2 reads SNEGSKA (reference sequence). CDR3: CSARKQGIPYNEQFF. The CDR3, as DNA: TGCAGTGCTAGAAAACAGGGGATCCCCTACAATGAGCAGTTCTTC.

V and J are TRBV5-1 and TRBJ2-2, with D tentatively TRBD1 (6 bases). Germline V gives CDR1 SGHRS, CDR2 YFSETQ. This CDR3 region has 16 residues. The ends were cut back, 2 bases at V and 0 bases at J, with 11 bases in the middle. The CDR3 nucleotides are TGCGCCAGCAGCTTCACGGGACAAACGAACACCGGGGAGCTGTTTTTT. Translating gives CASSFTGQTNTGELFF.

The chain uses TRBV4-2 and TRBJ2-3; D remains unclear. The CDR3 is made up of 14 amino acids. The V end lost 0 bases, the J end lost 8 bases, and 12 bases lay between the germline ends. Germline V gene sequence: CDR1 LGHNA, CDR2 YNFKEQ. The CDR3 bases are TGTGCCAGCAGCCAAGATTGGGTCTCTGGTACGCAGTATTTT. Its protein product is CASSQDWVSGTQYF.

This clonotype was counted only a few times. The J gene is TRBJ2-3, the V gene TRBV27; TRBD2 agrees at 12 bases. V shed 4 bases, J shed 5 bases, and the junction held 7 bases outside the gene matches. Per germline, CDR1 MNHEY and CDR2 SMNVEV (reference sequence). The CDR3 sequence is 16 residues long. CDR3 residues: CASSSILAGGKDTQYF. The CDR3, as DNA: TGTGCCAGCAGTTCCATCCTAGCGGGGGGGAAAGATACGCAGTATTTT.

CDR3 nucleotide sequence: TGTGCCAGCACCCCAATAACCGGGACCGGCGGTTACAATGAGCAGTTCTTC. Residues: CASTPITGTGGYNEQFF. The chain employs TRBV7-9 and TRBJ2-1; the D call may be TRBD1 or TRBD2 (5 bases each). Germline CDR1 and CDR2: SEHNR and FQNEAQ (reference sequence). The germline V and J ends were trimmed by 7 bases and 4 bases, with 23 bases remaining between them. This CDR3 has 17 residues.

This clonotype has more than one count but fewer than ten. The CDR3 bases are TGTGCCAGCAGCCCCGATGGTACCCAAGAGACCCAGTACTTC. Its translation is CASSPDGTQETQYF. J is TRBJ2-5 and V is TRBV7-6; no clear D gene. Germline lookup yields CDR1 SGHVS and CDR2 FNYEAQ. V gave up 5 bases and J gave up 1 base, with 11 bases separating them. This CDR3 is built from 14 residues.

This clonotype has a single count. This rearrangement joins TRBV12-3 or TRBV12-4 to TRBJ2-7, with a possible D match to TRBD1 (6 bases). The CDR3 runs 14 residues. Trimming removed 4 bases at V and 2 bases at J, with 12 bases between. The CDR3 coding sequence is TGTGCCAGCAGTTCCCCGGACAGAGCCTACGAGCAGTACTTC. Its translation is CASSSPDRAYEQYF.

The chain joins TRBV25-1 to TRBJ1-1; D is perhaps TRBD1 (5 bases). The CDR3 sequence is 15 residues long. Germline values: CDR1 MGHDK, CDR2 SYGVNS. Trimming took off 3 bases at V and 0 bases at J, with 11 bases between the two ends. This CDR3 is CASSEDRTLNTEAFF. DNA for the CDR3: TGTGCCAGCAGTGAGGACCGGACATTGAACACTGAAGCTTTCTTT. Using reference TRBV25-1 and TRBJ1-1 for the parts outside the CDR3, the full variable domain is EADIYQTPRYLVIGTGKKITLECSQTMGHDKMYWYQQDPGMELHLIHYSYGVNSTEKGDLSSESTVSRIRTEHFPLTLESARPSHTSQYLCASSEDRTLNTEAFFGQGTRLTVV.

The chain has TRBV12-3 or TRBV12-4 and TRBJ2-1, with 8 bases matching TRBD2. Losses at the gene ends were 8 bases for V and 2 bases for J; bases not matched to a gene: 5. The CDR3 is 14 amino acids. The CDR3 reads CASLPGGAYNEQFF. CDR3 sequence (DNA): TGTGCCAGCCTCCCCGGGGGGGCCTACAATGAGCAGTTCTTC.

This clonotype was seen a few times. The rearrangement uses TRBV28 and TRBJ2-2; maybe TRBD1 (6 bases). V lost 6 bases, J lost 5 bases, and 13 bases lay in between. The CDR3 runs 14 residues. Germline CDR1 is MDHEN and CDR2 is SYDVKM. CDR3 nucleotides: TGTGCCAGCAGGGCGACAGGCGTTACCGGGGAGCTGTTTTTT. Translation gives CASRATGVTGELFF.

The chain uses TRBV7-2 and TRBJ2-2; a weak D match, TRBD1 (5 bases). V lost 1 base and J lost 3, with 9 bases in between. From germline, CDR1 is SGHTA and CDR2 FQGNSA. This CDR3 comprises 15 residues. The CDR3 is CASSLDRLDTGELFF. CDR3 nucleotide sequence: TGTGCCAGCAGCTTAGACAGGTTGGACACCGGGGAGCTGTTTTTT.